This T cell receptor beta chain was identified during a study of blood T cells in healthy people across ages. Study-level results: The study found more naive CD4+ cells and higher diversity in long-lived than aged donors.

About this clonotype: Its antigen is as yet unknown.

Germline V CDR1 and CDR2: DFQATT, SNEGSKA (reference sequence). The CDR3 runs to 15 residues. Trimming removed 3 bases at V and 4 bases at J, with 16 bases between. The second PCR ran roughly 7 to 12 cycles with a sample-barcoded 5' primer and J-beta primers. TCRdb recomputed calls from the 5' RACE reads with MiXCR, one row per CDR3 protein. The data contain hundreds of thousands of distinct CDR3 sequences, around 62% of them seen just once; the ten biggest clones take up roughly 26%. The clonotype originates from a young man in good health. Specimen: blood. The J gene is TRBJ2-1, the V gene TRBV20-1; maybe TRBD1 (5 bases). CDR3 sequence reads: CSASSFGASYNEQFF. The CDR3 region has the DNA TGCAGTGCTAGCTCCTTTGGGGCGAGTTACAATGAGCAGTTCTTC.